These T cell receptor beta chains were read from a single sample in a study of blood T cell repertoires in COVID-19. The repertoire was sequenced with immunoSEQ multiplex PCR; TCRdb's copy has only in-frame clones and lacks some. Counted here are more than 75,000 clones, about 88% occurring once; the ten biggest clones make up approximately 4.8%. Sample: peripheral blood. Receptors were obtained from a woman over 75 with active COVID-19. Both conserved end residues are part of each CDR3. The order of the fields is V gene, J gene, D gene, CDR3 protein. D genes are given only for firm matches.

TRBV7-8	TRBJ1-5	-	CASSLAPSVQPQHF
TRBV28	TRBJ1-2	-	CASSPGIHYGYTF
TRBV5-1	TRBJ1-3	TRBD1	CASRRDSSGNTIYF
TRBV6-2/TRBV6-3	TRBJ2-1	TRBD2	CASSLLAGVSEQFF
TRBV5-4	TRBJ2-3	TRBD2	CASSPPLAGGRGTQYF
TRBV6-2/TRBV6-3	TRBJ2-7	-	CASSYSGERGSWSSYEQYF
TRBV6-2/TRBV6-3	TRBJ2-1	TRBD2	CASSPWGAGVAEQFF
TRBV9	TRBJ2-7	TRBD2	CASSVWSGAGGPFSYEQYF
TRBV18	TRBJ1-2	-	CASSPGTGYNYGYTF
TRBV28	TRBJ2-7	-	CASSRGQRSSYEQYF
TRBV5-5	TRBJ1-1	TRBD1	CASSIKGTANTEAFF
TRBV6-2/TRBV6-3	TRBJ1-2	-	CASSDSPPRGLWTGYTF